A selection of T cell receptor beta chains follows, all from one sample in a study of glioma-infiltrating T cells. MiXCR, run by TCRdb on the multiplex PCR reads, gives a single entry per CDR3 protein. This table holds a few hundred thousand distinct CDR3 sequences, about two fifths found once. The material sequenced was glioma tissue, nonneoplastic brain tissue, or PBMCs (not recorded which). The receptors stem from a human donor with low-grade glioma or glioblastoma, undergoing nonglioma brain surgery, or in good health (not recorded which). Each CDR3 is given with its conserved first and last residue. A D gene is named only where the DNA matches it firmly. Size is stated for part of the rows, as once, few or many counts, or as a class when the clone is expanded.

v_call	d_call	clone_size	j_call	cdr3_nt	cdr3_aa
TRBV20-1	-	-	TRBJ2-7	TGCAGTGCTCCTAGGCCTCGAGACATTTCCTACGAGCAGTACTTC	CSAPRPRDISYEQYF
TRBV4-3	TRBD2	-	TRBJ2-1	TGCGCCAGCAGCCTTTTGGCGGGAGCCGGGACCGAGCAGTTCTTC	CASSLLAGAGTEQFF
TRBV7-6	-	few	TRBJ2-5	TGTGCCAGCAGCTTAGATGGGCTAGCTGGATTGACATCTGAGACCCAGTACTTC	CASSLDGLAGLTSETQYF
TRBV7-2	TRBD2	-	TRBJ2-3	TGCGCCAGCAGCCAATCTAGCGGGGGCGCAGATACGCAGTATTTT	CASSQSSGGADTQYF
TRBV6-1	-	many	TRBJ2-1	TGTGCCAGCAGTGACGACAGGCATCCTGTGGATGAGCAGTTCTTC	CASSDDRHPVDEQFF
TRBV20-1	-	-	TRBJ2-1	TGCAGTGCTAGAGGTTGGGGCAGGGGGGGAGACAATGAGCAGTTCTTC	CSARGWGRGGDNEQFF
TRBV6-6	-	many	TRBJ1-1	TGTGCCAGCAGTTACTCTTGGCACGGACTGAACACTGAAGCTTTCTTT	CASSYSWHGLNTEAFF
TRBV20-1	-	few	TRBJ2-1	TGCAGTGCTAGAGCCCGGGGTGAGTTCTTC	CSARARGEFF
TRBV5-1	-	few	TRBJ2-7	TGCGCCAGCAGCTTGGCCCAGGCAGGGGACGAGCAGTACTTC	CASSLAQAGDEQYF
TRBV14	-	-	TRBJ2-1	TGTGCCAGCAGCTCCCCCGGGGGTAGCGAAAACAATGAGCAGTTCTTC	CASSSPGGSENNEQFF
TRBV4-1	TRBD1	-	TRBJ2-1	TGCGCCAGCAGCCAAGTGGGGGGACAGGTGGGGAATGAGCAGTTCTTC	CASSQVGGQVGNEQFF
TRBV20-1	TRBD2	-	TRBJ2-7	TGCAGTCCGAGCGGGAGGGTTGAGCAGTACTTC	CSPSGRVEQYF
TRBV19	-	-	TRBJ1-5	TGTGCCAGTTCCACGGGAGGGGGTAGGAATCAGCCCCAGCATTTT	CASSTGGGRNQPQHF
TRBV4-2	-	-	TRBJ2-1	TGTGCCAGCAGCCGGCAGTGGCCCTCAGATGTAACTGAGCAGTTCTTC	CASSRQWPSDVTEQFF
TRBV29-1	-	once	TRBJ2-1	TGCAGCGTTGAAGATGCAGGGGCATACAATGAGCAGTTCTTC	CSVEDAGAYNEQFF
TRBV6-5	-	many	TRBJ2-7	TGTGCCAGCAGTTACTCGTCGAGGGCTACCTACGAGCAGTACTTC	CASSYSSRATYEQYF
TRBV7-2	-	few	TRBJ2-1	TGTGCCAGCAGCTTAATCCGCTCCTACAATGAGCAGTTCTTC	CASSLIRSYNEQFF
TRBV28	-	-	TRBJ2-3	TGTGCCAGCGGACAACCACTCACAGTTACGCAGTATTTT	CASGQPLTVTQYF
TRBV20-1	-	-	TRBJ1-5	TGCAGTGCTATATCCACCCAGGGTTATAGCAATCAGCCCCAGCATTTT	CSAISTQGYSNQPQHF
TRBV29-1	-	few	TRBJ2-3	TGCAGCGTTGAGAAAGACAGGTCGACAGATACGCAGTATTTT	CSVEKDRSTDTQYF
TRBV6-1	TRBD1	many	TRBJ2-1	TGTGCCAGCAGTTCCACCAGCCCGGGACAGGGAAATGAGCAGTTCTTC	CASSSTSPGQGNEQFF
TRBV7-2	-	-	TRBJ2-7	TGTGCCAGCAGCTTATCGGGCGGGAAAGGCTACGAGCAGTACTTC	CASSLSGGKGYEQYF
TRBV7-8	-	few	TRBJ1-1	TGTGCCAGCAGCTTAATGGCCCCAGGGACTGAAGCTTTCTTT	CASSLMAPGTEAFF
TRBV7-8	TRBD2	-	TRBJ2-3	TGTGCCAGCAGCTTAGGAGTGGGCGGGAGGGCTGAAGATACGCAGTATTTT	CASSLGVGGRAEDTQYF
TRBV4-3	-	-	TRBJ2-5	TGCGCCAGCAGCCAGGGGTCCGCAATCGTGGAGGAGACCCAGTACTTC	CASSQGSAIVEETQYF
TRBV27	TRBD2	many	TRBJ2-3	TGTGCCAGCAGTTTATCCAGACTAGCGGGGGCGAGGGGAGATACGCAGTATTTT	CASSLSRLAGARGDTQYF
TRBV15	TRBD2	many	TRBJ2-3	TGTGCCACAACGAGGACTAGCGGGAGGGACACAACTTGGGATACGCAGTATTTT	CATTRTSGRDTTWDTQYF
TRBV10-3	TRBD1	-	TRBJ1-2	TGTGCCATCAGGTCCGGTGGGGGACAGGGGGCGAGTGGCTACACCTTC	CAIRSGGGQGASGYTF
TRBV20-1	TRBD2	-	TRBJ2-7	TGCAGTGCTAAAGAACTAGCGTCAAACTCCTACGAGCAGTACTTC	CSAKELASNSYEQYF
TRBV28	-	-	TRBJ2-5	TGTGCCAGCAGTTTACTCGGGCTACAAGAGACCCAGTACTTC	CASSLLGLQETQYF
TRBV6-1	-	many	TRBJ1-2	TGTGCCAGCAGTGAATACCGGTCTGAGGGCTATGGCTACACCTTC	CASSEYRSEGYGYTF
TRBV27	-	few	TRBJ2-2	TGTGCCAGCAGTTTCGTGGCATTCGGGGGAACCGGGGAGCTGTTTTTT	CASSFVAFGGTGELFF
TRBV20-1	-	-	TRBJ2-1	TGCAGTGTTAGAGTACCCGGGACTGGCTACAATGAGCAGTTCTTC	CSVRVPGTGYNEQFF
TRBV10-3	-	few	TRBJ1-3	TGTGCCACACAGGGATCCTCTGGAAACACCATATATTTT	CATQGSSGNTIYF
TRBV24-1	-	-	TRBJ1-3	TGTGCCACCTCGGAGTGGGGTGGAAACACCATATATTTT	CATSEWGGNTIYF
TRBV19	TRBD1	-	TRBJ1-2	TGTGCCAGTAGTAGTTGGACAGGGGACTATGGCTACACCTTC	CASSSWTGDYGYTF
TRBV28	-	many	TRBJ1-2	TGTGCCAGCACGGGCCCTCCCTTATATGGCTACACCTTC	CASTGPPLYGYTF
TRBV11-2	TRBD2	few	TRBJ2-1	TGTGCCAGCAGTTCGTACGGGGGGACTTACAATGAGCAGTTCTTC	CASSSYGGTYNEQFF
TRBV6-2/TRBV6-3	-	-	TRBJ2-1	TGTGCCAGCAGTTACGTTTCCGGCAGGGCGAGCTCCTACAATGGGCAGTTCTTC	CASSYVSGRASSYNGQFF